The 5 T cell receptor beta chains presented below share a single source sample, sequenced in a study of blood T cell repertoires in COVID-19. Sequenced by immunoSEQ multiplex PCR; TCRdb stores in-frame clones only, minus some. The sample consists of tens of thousands of clones, around 89% of them appearing once. The sequenced sample was peripheral blood. The receptors derive from a man in his 60s with acute or convalescent COVID-19.

The chain combines TRBV11-2 with TRBJ1-2; D ambiguous. The CDR3 sequence is 14 residues long. Trimming cost V 4 bases and J 0 bases, with 9 bases left between them. Germline V gives CDR1 SGHAT, CDR2 FQNNGV. CDR3 residues: CASSSSGANYGYTF. CDR3 coding DNA: TGTGCCAGCAGCTCTTCCGGAGCTAACTATGGCTACACCTTC.

The chain uses TRBV27 and TRBJ2-3, with 11 bases fitting TRBD2. With 5 bases clipped from V and 2 bases from J, the junction kept 6 bases outside the gene matches. The CDR3 covers 16 residues. The germline V gene has CDR1 MNHEY and CDR2 SMNVEV (reference sequence). The CDR3: CASSPRTSGFTDTQYF. CDR3 bases: TGTGCCAGCAGTCCAAGGACTAGCGGGTTCACAGATACGCAGTATTTT.

The J gene is TRBJ2-4, the V gene TRBV5-1, with TRBD1 matching over 11 bases. The V and J ends lost 3 bases and 8 bases, in that order; junction bases with no gene match: 4. The CDR3 is 14 residues long. Germline CDR1 and CDR2: SGHRS and YFSETQ. The CDR3 bases are TGCGCCAGCAGCTACCGGGACAGGGGGGACATTCAGTACTTC. As protein: CASSYRDRGDIQYF.

The chain uses TRBV3-1 (or the pseudogene TRBV3-2) and TRBJ2-4; 11 nucleotides line up with TRBD1. Germline trimming cut 2 bases from V and 0 bases from J; bases unmatched to any gene: 12. This CDR3 is 20 amino acids long. CDR1 and CDR2 from the germline V gene are LGHDT and YNNKEL (reference sequence). DNA of the CDR3: TGTGCCAGCAGCCAACGAGGAGGGGGACAGGGGGTACTAGCCAAAAACATTCAGTACTTC. It is translated as CASSQRGGGQGVLAKNIQYF.

The V call is TRBV21-1, the J call TRBJ1-2; the D call of TRBD1 is as the table states it, not checked on the DNA. TRBV21-1 counts as a pseudogene. The CDR3 runs to 17 residues. The CDR3 is CASSPSRDRGRWYGYTF. DNA for the CDR3: TGTGCCAGCAGCCCGTCCCGGGACAGGGGGCGTTGGTATGGCTACACCTTC.